The next 25 T cell receptor beta chains were all read from a single sample in a study of monozygotic twins with cystic fibrosis. TCRdb's table, derived via immunoSEQ multiplex PCR, lists solely in-frame clones and lacks some. Altogether roughly 24,000 clones are present, 95% to 98% being singletons, with the ten largest covering less than 0.15%. Sequenced input: blood. The receptors derive from a girl between 5 and 17 years old with cystic fibrosis.

The chain employs TRBV15 and TRBJ1-5, with D possibly being TRBD1 (5 bases). CDR3 size: 15 residues. Germline CDR1 reads LNHNV; CDR2 reads YYDKDF (reference sequence). V lost 3 bases, J lost 1 base, and 10 bases lay in between. Here the CDR3 DNA reads TGTGCCACCAGCAGTGGACGGGGGAGCAATCAGCCCCAGCATTTT. This sequence encodes CATSSGRGSNQPQHF.

The gene calls are TRBV10-1 and TRBJ2-2, with 8 bases identical to TRBD2. The CDR3 consists of 16 residues. The germline gives CDR1 WNHNN, CDR2 SYGVQD (reference sequence). V shed 3 bases, J shed 6 bases, and the junction held 9 bases outside the gene matches. This CDR3 reads CASSDPGTSTSGELFF. As DNA, the CDR3 is TGCGCCAGCAGTGACCCCGGGACTAGTACCTCCGGGGAGCTGTTTTTT.

The chain couples TRBV29-1 to TRBJ1-1; 7 bases fit TRBD1. This CDR3 is built from 13 residues. The ends lost 7 bases at V and 2 bases at J; junction bases unmatched: 7. Germline values: CDR1 SQVTM, CDR2 ANQGSEA. The CDR3 nucleotides are TGCAGCGCCTTCAGGGGGACTAACACTGAAGCTTTCTTT. Its translation is CSAFRGTNTEAFF.

The chain joins TRBV5-4 to TRBJ1-2; 9 nucleotides align to TRBD1. CDR1 SGHNT and CDR2 YYREEE come from the germline V gene (reference sequence). V shed 4 bases and J 4 bases; nucleotides not matched to a gene: 5. CDR3 size: 14 residues. The CDR3 reads CASSPGQGVYGYTF. CDR3 DNA sequence: TGTGCCAGCAGCCCGGGACAGGGAGTCTATGGCTACACCTTC.

The V and J genes are TRBV7-9 and TRBJ2-1, with 14 bases identical to TRBD2. V shed 5 bases, J shed 1 base, and the junction held 10 bases outside the gene matches. The CDR3 consists of 19 residues. CDR1 and CDR2 (germline): SEHNR, FQNEAQ (reference sequence). The CDR3 sequence: CASSARTSGRSTSYNEQFF. As DNA, the CDR3 is TGTGCCAGCAGCGCCAGGACTAGCGGGAGGAGTACGTCCTACAATGAGCAGTTCTTC. The full variable domain, rest sourced from reference TRBV7-9 and TRBJ2-1, is DTGVSQNPRHKITKRGQNVTFRCDPISEHNRLYWYRQTLGQGPEFLTYFQNEAQLEKSRLLSDRFSAERPKGSFSTLEIQRTEQGDSAMYLCASSARTSGRSTSYNEQFFGPGTRLTVL.

The sample holds one count of this clone. This chain connects TRBV5-5 to TRBJ1-4; 9 bases agree with TRBD1. Unmatched junction bases numbered 1, after V lost 1 base and J lost 6 bases. The CDR3 contains 14 residues. CDR1 and CDR2 from the germline V gene are SGHKS and YYEKEE (reference sequence). The CDR3: CASSLWTGDEKLFF. The CDR3 DNA reads as TGTGCCAGCAGCTTGTGGACAGGGGATGAAAAACTGTTTTTT.

This clone was detected once. The chain uses TRBV7-6 and TRBJ2-5; D is perhaps TRBD1 (9 bases). V lost 8 bases, J lost 6 bases, and 28 bases lay in between. Germline loops: CDR1 SGHVS, CDR2 FNYEAQ. There are 17 residues in the CDR3. For the CDR3, the DNA is TGTGCCAGCCCCCGGGACAGGGTACGGGAGGGCCGAAAGACCCAGTACTTC. Protein product: CASPRDRVREGRKTQYF.

The V and J genes are TRBV10-3 and TRBJ1-5; no clear D. CDR1 and CDR2 (germline): ENHRY, SYGVKD. The CDR3 runs to 12 residues. V was cut by 4 bases and J by 1 base, with 2 bases left in between. CDR3 in amino acids: CAISVSNQPQHF. CDR3 bases: TGTGCCATCAGTGTCAGCAATCAGCCCCAGCATTTT.

This clone was seen once. This sequence joins TRBV4-3 and TRBJ2-7; D is possibly TRBD1 or TRBD2 (5 bases each). The CDR3 totals 14 residues. The germline CDR1 and CDR2 sequences are LGHNA and YSLEER. V was clipped by 1 base and J by 0 bases, with 7 bases between them. The DNA for the CDR3 is TGCGCCAGCAGCCAAGGGGGGAGCTCCTACGAGCAGTACTTC. Translation: CASSQGGSSYEQYF.

The rearrangement links TRBV6-5 to TRBJ2-1, with 8 bases matching TRBD2. Germline loops: CDR1 MNHEY, CDR2 SVGAGI. J gave up 1 base and V 5 bases, and 4 bases lay outside the gene matches. The CDR3 is made up of 15 amino acids. DNA of the CDR3: TGTGCCAGCAGTATAGCGGGACAATCCTACAATGAGCAGTTCTTC. Its translation is CASSIAGQSYNEQFF.

The chain recombines TRBV11-2 with TRBJ2-1; tentative D call: TRBD1 (5 bases). Germline-derived CDR1 and CDR2 are SGHAT and FQNNGV. This CDR3 is 13 amino acids long. Trimming left V 7 bases short and J 7 bases short, with 14 bases between. The CDR3 region has the DNA TGTGCCAGCATGGCTATGGGGCCGAATGAGCAGTTCTTC. It is translated as CASMAMGPNEQFF.

This chain links TRBV27 with TRBJ2-7, with D perhaps TRBD1 (6 bases). V lost 4 bases, J lost 2 bases, and 18 bases lay in between. The germline gives CDR1 MNHEY, CDR2 SMNVEV (reference sequence). The CDR3 is 16 amino acids. CDR3 residues: CASSSYRTEITYEQYF. CDR3 nucleotide sequence: TGTGCCAGCAGTTCCTACAGGACAGAGATAACCTACGAGCAGTACTTC.

This chain joins TRBV6-4 and TRBJ1-1; 7 bases agree with TRBD1. This CDR3 comprises 13 residues. From germline, CDR1 is MRHNA and CDR2 SNTAGT. V dropped 6 bases and J dropped 4; count of bases not matched to a gene: 5. The CDR3 loop reads CASRQGQSTEAFF. Here the CDR3 DNA reads TGTGCCAGCAGGCAGGGACAGTCCACTGAAGCTTTCTTT.

This clone was seen just once. The V call is TRBV7-2, the J call TRBJ1-5; 9 nucleotides line up with TRBD1. V gave up 1 base and J gave up 7 bases; unmatched junction bases: 5. Germline CDR1 is SGHTA and CDR2 is FQGNSA. The CDR3 extends over 15 amino acids. CDR3 region: CASSLVPGQGQPQHF. The CDR3 bases are TGTGCCAGCAGCTTAGTCCCCGGACAGGGGCAGCCCCAGCATTTT. The whole variable domain, remainder taken from reference TRBV7-2 and TRBJ1-5, is GAGVSQSPSNKVTEKGKDVELRCDPISGHTALYWYRQSLGQGLEFLIYFQGNSAPDKSGLPSDRFSAERTGGSVSTLTIQRTQQEDSAVYLCASSLVPGQGQPQHFGDGTRLSIL.

The V gene is TRBV5-8, the J gene TRBJ1-2, with D tentatively TRBD1 (6 bases). CDR3 length equals 13 residues. The ends were cut back, 4 bases at V and 8 bases at J, with 15 bases in the middle. Germline V gives CDR1 SGHTS, CDR2 YDEGEE. The CDR3 bases are TGTGCCAGCAGCAGCCGGGACATCTTGGGCTACACCTTC. It is translated as CASSSRDILGYTF. The entire variable domain, with the rest obtained from reference TRBV5-8 and TRBJ1-2, is as follows: EAGVTQSPTHLIKTRGQQATLRCSPISGHTSVYWYQQALGLGLQFLLWYDEGEERNRGNFPPRFSGRQFPNYSSELNVNALELEDSALYLCASSSRDILGYTFGSGTRLTVV.

CDR3 sequence (DNA): TGTGCCAGCAGCTTACCCGGACAGGGGGCCGCTTTGCCTGGAAACACCATATATTTT. Protein product: CASSLPGQGAALPGNTIYF. This chain connects TRBV7-6 to TRBJ1-3, with 11 bases that match TRBD1. CDR3 length: 19 residues. Per germline, CDR1 SGHVS and CDR2 FNYEAQ. Losses at the gene ends were 2 bases for V and 2 bases for J; bases not matched to a gene: 11.

The chain carries TRBV12-2 and TRBJ2-7; TRBD2, the table's D call, was not compared with the DNA. TRBV12-2 is designated a pseudogene. This CDR3 has 16 amino acids. CDR3 amino acids: CASRSMTSGRDHEQYV. The CDR3 DNA is TGTGCAAGTCGCTCCATGACTAGCGGGAGGGACCACGAGCAGTACGTC.

V and J are TRBV29-1 and TRBJ2-5; 9 bases are a match to TRBD2. The DNA end lines up better with TRBJ2-7; the J call may be wrong. There are 17 residues in the CDR3. Germline V gene data show CDR1 as SQVTM and CDR2 as ANQGSEA. Here the CDR3 DNA reads TGCAGCGTTGACGACGGGTATGGTAGCGGGAGCTCCTACGAGCAGTACTTC. Encoded protein: CSVDDGYGSGSSYEQYF.

The gene calls are TRBV27 and TRBJ1-1; a weak D match, TRBD1 (5 bases). The germline V gene has CDR1 MNHEY and CDR2 SMNVEV (reference sequence). This CDR3 region has 15 residues. V was pared by 6 bases and J by 1 base, with 15 bases between. The CDR3 DNA reads as TGTGCCAGCAGCCTGCTGGGACGGGCGAACACTGAAGCTTTCTTT. It is translated as CASSLLGRANTEAFF.

The chain uses TRBV6-5 and TRBJ1-5; D not resolved. Germline CDR1 MNHEY, CDR2 SVGAGI. Trimming stripped 4 bases from V and 7 bases from J, with 11 bases between. The CDR3 has 13 residues. The DNA for the CDR3 is TGTGCCAGCAGTTCCGCCTCCGGCCAGCCCCAGCATTTT. Its protein is CASSSASGQPQHF.

The chain uses TRBV7-9 and TRBJ2-1, with 10 bases matching TRBD1. Germline V CDR1 and CDR2: SEHNR, FQNEAQ (reference sequence). Trimming cost V 4 bases and J 7 bases; bases outside gene matches: 10. CDR3 length equals 16 residues. The DNA of the CDR3 is TGTGCCAGCAGCTCAGCGGCCGGGACAGGGGAAAATGAGCAGTTCTTC. This translates into CASSSAAGTGENEQFF.

This clone was detected only once. The chain has TRBV6-4 and TRBJ1-5; D unclear. CDR3 length: 14 amino acids. CDR1 and CDR2 from the germline V gene are MRHNA and SNTAGT. Trimming pared 5 bases from V and 7 bases from J, leaving 15 bases between. CDR3 bases: TGTGCCAGCAGTCAGAGTGCGGGGTTACAGCCCCAGCATTTT. It specifies CASSQSAGLQPQHF.

This rearrangement joins TRBV19 to TRBJ2-2; 8 bases fit TRBD2. V lost 7 bases and J lost 5; bases outside the gene matches: 12. This CDR3 comprises 16 residues. Per germline, CDR1 LNHDA and CDR2 SQIVND (reference sequence). The CDR3 DNA follows: TGTGCCAGTACCTCCCGGACTAGCCTGAGGACCGGGGAGCTGTTTTTT. Amino acids: CASTSRTSLRTGELFF.

This sequence joins TRBV28 and TRBJ1-1; D is unresolved. Germline CDR1 reads MDHEN; CDR2 reads SYDVKM. V was cut by 3 bases and J by 4 bases, with 9 bases left in between. The CDR3 runs to 13 residues. CDR3 nucleotide sequence: TGTGCCAGCAGTTTGGTGGGCGGCACTGAAGCTTTCTTT. This codes for CASSLVGGTEAFF.

V is TRBV29-1 and J is TRBJ2-4; 7 nucleotides align to TRBD1. Germline V gene data show CDR1 as SQVTM and CDR2 as ANQGSEA. The CDR3 is 12 amino acids. V lost 6 bases and J lost 8; bases outside the gene matches: 7. CDR3: CSVDRVIDIQYF. The CDR3 region has the DNA TGCAGCGTCGACAGGGTCATAGACATTCAGTACTTC.